One and the same sample provided the 18 T cell receptor beta chains below, sequenced in a study of CD8 T cells in ankylosing spondylitis. Using its own MiXCR run on the 5' RACE reads, TCRdb lists one record per CDR3 protein. The data show 25,000 to 35,000 distinct CDR3 sequences, with around 30% seen just once and roughly 42% held by the top ten. The sample consisted of synovial fluid, either unsorted or a sorted T cell fraction (not recorded which). The receptor set was obtained from a male donor with ankylosing spondylitis.

This clonotype came up many times. The V and J genes are TRBV4-2 and TRBJ2-1, with a weak D call TRBD2 (6 bases). The ends were cut back, 3 bases at V and 4 bases at J, with 16 bases in the middle. The CDR3 extends over 16 amino acids. The V gene's germline CDR1 is LGHNA and CDR2 YNFKEQ. CDR3 sequence reads: CASSQERAAYYNEQFF. In DNA form, the CDR3 reads TGTGCCAGCAGCCAGGAGCGGGCCGCTTATTACAATGAGCAGTTCTTC.

This clonotype was seen a few times. The CDR3 DNA reads TGTGCCAGCAGTCCCTTAGGGAGAGGGAACTACTACGAGCAGTACTTC. It encodes CASSPLGRGNYYEQYF. The J gene is TRBJ2-7, the V gene TRBV27; tentatively, D is TRBD2 (5 bases). Germline values: CDR1 MNHEY, CDR2 SMNVEV (reference sequence). The CDR3 extends over 16 amino acids. V dropped 5 bases and J dropped 3 bases, with 20 bases sitting between them.

In its sample, this clonotype was seen a few times. The chain joins TRBV5-1 to TRBJ2-7; 12 nucleotides agree with TRBD2. The CDR3 loop spans 16 amino acids. V gave up 4 bases and J gave up 2 bases; unmatched junction bases: 7. Germline V lookup: CDR1 SGHRS, CDR2 YFSETQ. CDR3: CASSLGLAGRAYEQYF. In DNA, the CDR3 is TGCGCCAGCAGCCTCGGACTAGCGGGGAGGGCCTACGAGCAGTACTTC. Based on the CDR3 plus reference TRBV5-1 and TRBJ2-7, the full variable domain is KAGVTQTPRYLIKTRGQQVTLSCSPISGHRSVSWYQQTPGQGLQFLFEYFSETQRNKGNFPGRFSGRQFSNSRSEMNVSTLELGDSALYLCASSLGLAGRAYEQYFGPGTRLTVT.

This clonotype was seen many times. CDR3 bases: TGTGCCACCAGCTCGCGTCGGTTCGAGCGGGCCTACGGCGGGGAGCTGTTTTTT. It encodes CATSSRRFERAYGGELFF. V gene TRBV15 combines with J gene TRBJ2-2, with D perhaps TRBD2 (6 bases). Germline V gene sequence: CDR1 LNHNV, CDR2 YYDKDF (reference sequence). Trimming pared 5 bases from V and 7 bases from J, leaving 26 bases between. This CDR3 is 18 amino acids long.

This clonotype was counted only a few times. The CDR3: CASSLTVEDTF. CDR3 bases: TGTGCCAGCAGTTTAACGGTAGAGGACACCTTC. V gene TRBV12-3 or TRBV12-4 combines with J gene TRBJ1-2; no reliable D call. This CDR3 has 11 residues. The V end lost 2 bases, the J end lost 12 bases, and 10 bases lay between the germline ends.

Sample share makes this clonotype medium-sized. The J gene is TRBJ2-1, the V gene TRBV24-1; D is possibly TRBD2 (5 bases). Germline CDR1 reads KGHDR; CDR2 reads SFDVKD. Between the trimmed V and J ends, which lost 7 bases and 5 bases, there was a span of 5 bases. This CDR3 comprises 11 residues. CDR3 amino acids: CATSGDNEQFF. CDR3 sequence (DNA): TGTGCCACCAGCGGGGACAATGAGCAGTTCTTC.

V usage is TRBV20-1 and J usage is TRBJ2-1, with 9 bases fitting TRBD2. The CDR3 runs to 14 residues. The germline CDR1 and CDR2 sequences are DFQATT and SNEGSKA (reference sequence). J was trimmed by 0 bases and V by 4 bases; bases with no gene match: 1. The CDR3 DNA sequence: TGCAGTGCTATGGGACTAGCCTCCTACAATGAGCAGTTCTTC. Its translation: CSAMGLASYNEQFF.

This clonotype was seen a single time. This chain uses TRBV30 with TRBJ1-2; TRBD1 might be the D (6 bases). Trimming removed 6 bases at V and 2 bases at J, with 7 bases between. The CDR3 has 11 residues. CDR1 GTSNPN and CDR2 SVGIG come from the germline V gene (reference sequence). Here the CDR3 reads CACDRNYGYTF. Here the CDR3 DNA reads TGTGCCTGCGACAGGAACTATGGCTACACCTTC.

This chain joins TRBV12-3 or TRBV12-4 and TRBJ2-6, with unresolved D. The germline V and J ends were trimmed by 7 bases and 3 bases, with 10 bases remaining between them. CDR3 length: 14 residues. Written as DNA, the CDR3 is TGTGCCAGCACCCCGGGTGGTGGGGCCAACGTCCTGACTTTC. This translates into CASTPGGGANVLTF.

The gene calls are TRBV21-1 and TRBJ2-7; the DNA was not compared with TRBD2, the D call given in the table. TRBV21-1 is a pseudogene segment. The CDR3 extends over 19 amino acids. The CDR3 here is CASSKSQRILTSGEYEQYF. CDR3 nucleotides: TGTGCCAGCAGCAAAAGCCAAAGGATCCTCACTAGCGGGGAATACGAGCAGTACTTC.

This clonotype has just a few counts. V is TRBV29-1 and J is TRBJ1-1; TRBD1 matches 10 bases. Germline-derived CDR1 and CDR2 are SQVTM and ANQGSEA. The CDR3 is 14 amino acids. V was clipped by 4 bases and J by 10 bases; unmatched bases: 12. The CDR3 nucleotides read TGCAGCGTTGGGTGGGGACAGGGGACGTCCTTAGCTTTCTTT. Translating it yields CSVGWGQGTSLAFF. Full variable domain (rest looked up from reference TRBV29-1 and TRBJ1-1): SAVISQKPSRDICQRGTSLTIQCQVDSQVTMMFWYRQQPGQSLTLIATANQGSEATYESGFVIDKFPISRPNLTFSTLTVSNMSPEDSSIYLCSVGWGQGTSLAFFGQGTRLTVV.

The chain joins TRBV7-9 to TRBJ1-1; possible D gene TRBD1, 6 bases. CDR1 is SEHNR and CDR2 is FQNEAQ in the germline V gene (reference sequence). Trimming took off 5 bases at V and 8 bases at J, with 12 bases between the two ends. There are 12 residues in the CDR3. The CDR3 nucleotides read TGTGCCAGCAGCGCCGGACAGTTGGAAGCTTTCTTT. It is translated as CASSAGQLEAFF. The variable domain in full, completed from reference TRBV7-9 and TRBJ1-1, reads DTGVSQNPRHKITKRGQNVTFRCDPISEHNRLYWYRQTLGQGPEFLTYFQNEAQLEKSRLLSDRFSAERPKGSFSTLEIQRTEQGDSAMYLCASSAGQLEAFFGQGTRLTVV.

The chain joins TRBV30 to TRBJ1-2; D remains ambiguous. V was trimmed by 2 bases and J by 7 bases, leaving 17 bases between them. This CDR3 is built from 14 residues. The germline gives CDR1 GTSNPN, CDR2 SVGIG (reference sequence). CDR3 region: CAWSLIGSGIGYTF. DNA of the CDR3: TGTGCCTGGAGTTTAATCGGTTCGGGTATTGGCTACACCTTC.

The V gene is TRBV20-1, the J gene TRBJ2-3; 9 bases agree with TRBD2. CDR3 length equals 15 residues. The germline gives CDR1 DFQATT, CDR2 SNEGSKA (reference sequence). V was clipped by 1 base and J by 2 bases; unmatched bases: 4. DNA for the CDR3: TGCAGTGCTAGAGCCGCGGGAGGGTTCACAGATACGCAGTATTTT. This translates into CSARAAGGFTDTQYF.

The J gene is TRBJ1-1, the V gene TRBV2; D is perhaps TRBD1 (5 bases). Trimming left V 8 bases short and J 7 bases short, with 17 bases between. The CDR3 length is 13 residues. Germline values: CDR1 SNHLY, CDR2 FYNNEI. The CDR3 DNA reads TGTGCCAGCGCGTCGCGAGGGGAGGTTGAAGCTTTCTTT. Translating gives CASASRGEVEAFF.

This clonotype occurred a few times. V is TRBV11-2 and J is TRBJ2-2; maybe TRBD2 (7 bases). Between the trimmed V and J ends, which lost 11 bases and 0 bases, there was a span of 16 bases. Germline values: CDR1 SGHAT, CDR2 FQNNGV. The CDR3 extends over 15 amino acids. Here the CDR3 reads CAGGGGTANTGELFF. CDR3 in DNA: TGTGCCGGAGGGGGGGGTACCGCGAACACCGGGGAGCTGTTTTTT. The variable domain in full, with the rest retrieved from reference TRBV11-2 and TRBJ2-2, is EAGVAQSPRYKIIEKRQSVAFWCNPISGHATLYWYQQILGQGPKLLIQFQNNGVVDDSQLPKDRFSAERLKGVDSTLKIQPAKLEDSAVYLCAGGGGTANTGELFFGEGSRLTVL.

CDR3 sequence reads: CASSQDQGIGEQFF. In nucleotides, the CDR3 is TGTGCCAGCAGCCAAGACCAGGGGATAGGTGAGCAGTTCTTC. The chain joins TRBV14 to TRBJ2-1, with D perhaps matching TRBD1 (6 bases). Germline CDR1 reads SGHDN; CDR2 reads FVKESK. The CDR3 contains 14 residues. V lost 0 bases and J lost 9, with 12 bases in between.

This clonotype was observed a handful of times. CDR3 nucleotides: TGTGCCAGCACCTCTAGCGGGAGAGCGACGGAGACCCAGTACTTC. As protein: CASTSSGRATETQYF. The V and J genes are TRBV27 and TRBJ2-5, with 10 bases matching TRBD2. Germline CDR1 reads MNHEY; CDR2 reads SMNVEV (reference sequence). The CDR3 length is 15 residues. The trim removed 7 bases at V and 5 bases at J, leaving 10 bases unmatched.